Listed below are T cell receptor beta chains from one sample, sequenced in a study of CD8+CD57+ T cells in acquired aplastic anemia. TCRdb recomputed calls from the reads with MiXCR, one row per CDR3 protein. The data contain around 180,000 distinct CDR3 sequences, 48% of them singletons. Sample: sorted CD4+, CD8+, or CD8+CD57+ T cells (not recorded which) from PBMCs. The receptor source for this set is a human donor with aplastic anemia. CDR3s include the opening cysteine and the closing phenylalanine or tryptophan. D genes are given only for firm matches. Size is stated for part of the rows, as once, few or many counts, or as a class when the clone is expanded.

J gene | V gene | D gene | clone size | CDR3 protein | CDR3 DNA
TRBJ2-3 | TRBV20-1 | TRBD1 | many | CSARGTGYTQYF | TGCAGTGCTAGAGGGACAGGGTATACGCAGTATTTT
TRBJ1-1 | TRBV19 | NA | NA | CATDPGRSLLRMNTEAFF | TGTGCCACTGACCCGGGACGGTCCTTACTGCGGATGAACACTGAAGCTTTCTTT
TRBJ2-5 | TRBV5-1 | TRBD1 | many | CASSAITGVETQYF | TGCGCCAGCAGCGCAATCACAGGGGTGGAGACCCAGTACTTC
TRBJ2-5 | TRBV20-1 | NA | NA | CSALVETQYF | TGCAGTGCGCTAGTGGAGACCCAGTACTTC
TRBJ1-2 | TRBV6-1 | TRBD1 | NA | CASSRTGAGNTF | TGTGCCAGCAGTCGGACAGGTGCTGGAAACACCTTC
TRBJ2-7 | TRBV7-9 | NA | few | CASSLGRSDHEQYF | TGTGCCAGCAGCTTAGGCCGTTCGGACCACGAGCAGTACTTC
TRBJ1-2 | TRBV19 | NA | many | CASSIFATNYGYTF | TGTGCCAGTAGTATTTTTGCGACTAACTATGGCTACACCTTC
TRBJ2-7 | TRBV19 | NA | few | CASTQGYEQYF | TGTGCCAGTACACAGGGCTACGAGCAGTACTTC
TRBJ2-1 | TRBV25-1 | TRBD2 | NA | CASRRGEGNEQFF | TGTGCCAGCAGGCGGGGGGAGGGCAATGAGCAGTTCTTC
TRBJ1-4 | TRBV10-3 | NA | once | CAISGEKPNEKPFF | TGTGCCATCAGTGGAGAAAAGCCTAATGAAAAACCGTTTTTT
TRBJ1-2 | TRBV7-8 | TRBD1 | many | CASSQGVGGGYTF | TGTGCCAGCAGCCAGGGGGTAGGCGGTGGCTACACCTTC
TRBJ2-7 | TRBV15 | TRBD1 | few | CATHFGTGPQYF | TGTGCCACCCACTTCGGGACAGGCCCTCAGTACTTC
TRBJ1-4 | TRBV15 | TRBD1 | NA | CATSRQGATNEKLFF | TGTGCCACCAGCAGACAGGGGGCAACTAATGAAAAACTGTTTTTT
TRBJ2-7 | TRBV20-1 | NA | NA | CSARTTGRYHEQYF | TGCAGTGCTAGGACCACGGGACGGTACCACGAGCAGTACTTC
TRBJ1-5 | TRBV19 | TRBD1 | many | CASGNRGRGNQPQHF | TGTGCCAGTGGAAACAGGGGTCGAGGCAATCAGCCCCAGCATTTT
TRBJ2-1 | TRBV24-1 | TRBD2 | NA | CATSDFGTSGTYEQFF | TGTGCCACCAGTGATTTTGGGACTAGCGGGACATATGAGCAGTTCTTC
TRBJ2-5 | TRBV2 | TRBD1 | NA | CASTTGEETQYF | TGTGCCAGCACGACAGGGGAAGAGACCCAGTACTTC
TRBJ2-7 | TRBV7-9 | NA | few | CASSLSGAYEQYF | TGTGCTAGCAGCTTATCAGGGGCCTACGAGCAGTACTTC
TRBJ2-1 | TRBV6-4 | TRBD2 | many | CASSGEGYNEQFF | TGTGCCAGCAGCGGGGAGGGCTACAATGAGCAGTTCTTC
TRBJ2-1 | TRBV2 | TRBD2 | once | CASSEAPGRGSTYNEQFF | TGTGCCAGCAGTGAAGCGCCAGGGCGCGGGAGCACCTACAATGAGCAGTTCTTC
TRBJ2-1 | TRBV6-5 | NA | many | CASSYGTNYNEQFF | TGTGCCAGCAGTTACGGGACCAACTACAATGAGCAGTTCTTC
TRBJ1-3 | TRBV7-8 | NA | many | CASSLVQGGGNTIYF | TGTGCCAGCAGCTTAGTCCAGGGCGGAGGAAACACCATATATTTT
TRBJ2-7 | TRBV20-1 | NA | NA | CSAPSSSDGAYEQYF | TGCAGTGCTCCGAGCTCGAGCGACGGTGCCTACGAGCAGTACTTC
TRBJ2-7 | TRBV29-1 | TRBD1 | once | CSSGQAGEQYF | TGCAGCTCGGGACAGGCTGGAGAGCAGTACTTC
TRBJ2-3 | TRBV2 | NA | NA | CASSEWASEGTDTQYF | TGTGCCAGCAGTGAATGGGCTAGCGAGGGCACAGATACGCAGTATTTT